This TCR beta chain is from a study of cytomegalovirus exposure and HLA in healthy donors. While unrecorded immune exposures were likely, the donors were nominally healthy when sampled. The CDR3 loop spans 12 amino acids. With V trimmed by 11 bases and J by 7 bases, 5 bases remained unmatched. CDR1 and CDR2 from the germline V gene are SGHTA and FQGNSA. The study ran its PCR with 60 Vbeta and 13 Jbeta primers. TCRdb's copy holds only in-frame clones and misses some; the assay was immunoSEQ multiplex PCR. This repertoire shows more than 95,000 clones, around 72% found once; its top ten account for roughly 9%.

This clonotype was sampled from a woman between 45 and 65 years old in good health and CMV-seropositive. The V gene is TRBV7-2, the J gene TRBJ2-3; 11 bases align to TRBD2. The material sequenced was PBMCs. The CDR3 DNA sequence: TGTGCCGGTAGCGGGGGGGCATATACGCAGTATTTT. Encoded protein: CAGSGGAYTQYF. Full variable domain (remainder filled in from reference TRBV7-2 and TRBJ2-3): GAGVSQSPSNKVTEKGKDVELRCDPISGHTALYWYRQSLGQGLEFLIYFQGNSAPDKSGLPSDRFSAERTGGSVSTLTIQRTQQEDSAVYLCAGSGGAYTQYFGPGTRLTVL.